The TCR beta chain under discussion was sequenced for a study of cytomegalovirus exposure and HLA in healthy donors. Use of 60 Vbeta and 13 Jbeta primers characterized the PCR. Using immunoSEQ multiplex PCR, the repertoire was profiled, and TCRdb retains in-frame clones only, with some absent. Among under 150,000 clones, roughly 80% were seen once, and the ten largest hold roughly 1.2%. The study, taken as a whole, reports: Trimming of TCR beta V- and J-genes showed a link, identified in a later analysis, to a missense DCLRE1C variant.

Between the trimmed V and J ends, which lost 0 bases and 10 bases, there was a span of 15 bases. The CDR3 consists of 13 residues. Germline loops: CDR1 GTSNPN, CDR2 SVGIG (reference sequence). This clone was observed once. The antigen is not known. The sample consisted of PBMCs. The sequence was collected from a girl aged 2 to 9 in good health and CMV-seronegative. The rearrangement links TRBV30 to TRBJ1-1; TRBD1 might be the D (5 bases). CDR3: CAWSVDSPRGAFF. CDR3 sequence (DNA): TGTGCCTGGAGTGTAGATTCTCCAAGGGGAGCTTTCTTT.